This TCR beta chain appears in the sequencing data of a study of blood T cell repertoires in COVID-19. Study background: Italy, Spain and the United States were the sources of the convalescent and acute COVID-19 samples. Nucleic acid was either cDNA or gDNA, and it came from T cells, B-cell-depleted T cells, or PBMCs.

Using immunoSEQ multiplex PCR, the repertoire was profiled, and TCRdb retains in-frame clones only, with some absent. This table has about 220,000 clones, 65% to 90% appearing once. CDR3 length: 16 residues. The junction had 9 bases not matched to a gene; V was cut back by 0 bases and J by 10 bases. CDR1 is SGHRS, CDR2 YFSETQ, per germline. The J gene is TRBJ1-6, the V gene TRBV5-1, with TRBD1 matching over 8 bases. Sample: peripheral blood. The clonotype was recovered from a man between 45 and 60 years old with active or convalescent COVID-19. CDR3 nucleotides: TGCGCCAGCAGCTTGGAGCAGGGGGCTTATGGATCACCCCTCCACTTT. Amino acids: CASSLEQGAYGSPLHF.